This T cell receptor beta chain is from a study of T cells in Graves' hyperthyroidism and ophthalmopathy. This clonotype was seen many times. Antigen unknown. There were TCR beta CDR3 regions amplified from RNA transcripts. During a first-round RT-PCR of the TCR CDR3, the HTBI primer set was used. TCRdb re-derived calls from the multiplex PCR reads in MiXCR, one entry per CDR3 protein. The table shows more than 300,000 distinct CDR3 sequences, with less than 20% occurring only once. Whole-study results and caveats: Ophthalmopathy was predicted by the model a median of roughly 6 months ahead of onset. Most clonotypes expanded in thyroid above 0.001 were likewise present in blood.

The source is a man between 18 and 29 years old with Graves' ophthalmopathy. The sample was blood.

The CDR3 reads CASSFEGGAYEQYF. The CDR3 coding sequence is TGTGCCAGCAGCTTCGAGGGGGGGGCCTACGAGCAGTACTTC. V gene TRBV7-9 combines with J gene TRBJ2-7; the D gene is possibly TRBD2 (7 bases). Germline V gene sequence: CDR1 SEHNR, CDR2 FQNEAQ (reference sequence). The CDR3 loop spans 14 amino acids. V was clipped by 3 bases and J by 2 bases, with 11 bases between them.